This is a list of T cell receptor beta chains from one sample in a study of cytomegalovirus exposure and HLA in healthy donors. Repertoires were generated with immunoSEQ multiplex PCR, while TCRdb's copy carries only in-frame clones and drops some. The data contain 85,000 to 120,000 clones, more than 70% of them singletons. The sequenced material came from PBMCs. The receptors here all came from a male donor in good health and CMV-seropositive. Both conserved end residues are part of each CDR3. The D gene is left open where the match is weak. Only some rows state a clone size, as once, few, many or a class for expanded clones.

NA	TRBJ1-1	once	TRBV19	TGTGCCAGTAGTTTTACAGGGAACACTGAAGCTTTCTTT	CASSFTGNTEAFF
NA	TRBJ2-2	NA	TRBV21-1	TGTGCCAGCAGCAAAAAACCCGGTTTAGCGGGGGGTAGAACCGGGGAGCTGTTTTTT	CASSKKPGLAGGRTGELFF
TRBD1	TRBJ2-5	NA	TRBV11-2	TGTGCCAGCAGCCGAAGGGACAGTCAAGAGACCCAGTACTTC	CASSRRDSQETQYF
NA	TRBJ2-7	NA	TRBV6-6	TGTGCCAGCAGCCGCAGAAGCGAGCAGTACTTC	CASSRRSEQYF
NA	TRBJ2-2	NA	TRBV4-3	TGCGCCAGCAGCCAGGTCACAGTCACCGGGGAGCTGTTTTTT	CASSQVTVTGELFF
TRBD1	TRBJ2-4	NA	TRBV19	TGTGCCAGTAGTATTGCGGCCTCAGGGGGCGCGAACAGTCAGTACTTC	CASSIAASGGANSQYF
TRBD2	TRBJ2-4	NA	TRBV4-1	TGCGCCAGCAGTCGAGCGGGAGTTGTAGCCAAAAACATTCAGTACTTC	CASSRAGVVAKNIQYF
TRBD2	TRBJ2-4	NA	TRBV30	TGTGCCTGGAGTGGTGATAGCGGGAGTGAAAACATTCAGTACTTC	CAWSGDSGSENIQYF
NA	TRBJ1-2	NA	TRBV28	TGTGCCAGCAGTCCTACAGGCTACGGAGGCTACACCTTC	CASSPTGYGGYTF
NA	TRBJ2-7	NA	TRBV5-6	TGTGCCAGCCAAGGGGTAGTCGAGCAGTACTTC	CASQGVVEQYF
NA	TRBJ2-3	NA	TRBV9	TGTGCCAGCAGCAAAACAGGGAAAACGCAGTATTTT	CASSKTGKTQYF
TRBD1	TRBJ2-1	NA	TRBV29-1	TGCAGCGTTGTGACAGGGTCCTACAATGAGCAGTTCTTC	CSVVTGSYNEQFF
TRBD1	TRBJ2-7	NA	TRBV7-9	TGTGCCAGCAGCTTAGCGGGACAGGGGTACGAGCAGTACTTC	CASSLAGQGYEQYF
NA	TRBJ2-1	NA	TRBV6-6	TGTGCCAGCAAGGCCGGGACAGCCTCTTTCCGGGGGGGGCAGTTCTTC	CASKAGTASFRGGQFF
NA	TRBJ2-5	NA	TRBV11-2	TGTGCCACCGCCCGGGGGTGGAAACAAGAGACCCAGTACTTC	CATARGWKQETQYF
NA	TRBJ1-2	NA	TRBV7-2	TGTGCCAGCAGCTTAGCTAGCGCTAACTATGGCTACACCTTC	CASSLASANYGYTF
TRBD2	TRBJ2-3	NA	TRBV10-3	TGTGCCATCAGTGAGAGAGCGGGAGTTGAAGATACGCAGTATTTT	CAISERAGVEDTQYF